This record covers a single TCR beta chain. What antigen it recognizes has not been identified. No base-level quality is on record; no much larger clone is a single base apart. The source of the sample is a study of blood T cell repertoires in COVID-19 (dated by TCRdb to the early 2020s). In the study overall: The collaborator samples originated in the United States, Italy and Spain and spanned the acute and convalescent phases of COVID-19. The material from the prospective study consisted of cDNA or gDNA derived from T cells, B-cell-depleted T cells, or PBMCs. Deeply sampled blood TCRbeta repertoires from subjects exposed to, actively infected with, or recovered from COVID-19 were included in the dataset. The repertoires were released in a freely available public database meant as a resource for research on the immune response to SARS-CoV-2. Samples were obtained from the ongoing ImmuneRACE study (first 160 participants) and from 950 to 1,500 subjects provided by 6 global collaborators. Sample metadata almost always included a de-identified subject ID, COVID-19 status, age in years and sex. HLA class I and class II types, where available, came from metadata supplied by the sample provider rather than from assay-based typing.

Via the germline V gene, CDR1 is SGDLS and CDR2 YYNGEE. V is clipped by 4 bases and J by 0 bases, and the sequence between their germline boundaries is 13 bases long. Including the terminal cysteine and phenylalanine, the CDR3 comprises 15 residues. The DNA shown is the 45-base CDR3, in frame from base 1. Overall results and qualifications from the work: How much clinical and demographic metadata was included differed by source and by participant, and the metadata was provided uncurated.

TCRbeta CDR3 regions were amplified from genomic DNA by means of the immunoSEQ Assay, a bias-controlled multiplex PCR. Under the source paper's analysis protocol: The number of nucleated cells in each sample was estimated by amplification of reference gene primers within the assay. To quantify the absolute abundance of each unique TCRbeta CDR3 rearrangement, sequence reads were collapsed and filtered. Productive Simpson clonality was computed per sample as the square root of Simpson's diversity index over productive rearrangements. TCRdb holds this immuneACCESS table with in-frame rearrangements only. Some clones are missing; in checked studies, unresolved V genes explain under half, and the rest has no known cause. V, J and clone size were drawn from that table, and D and trimming were deduced from the DNA. For this sample there are hundreds of thousands of clones; 86% appear just once. The top ten clonotypes cover roughly 1.4% of the sample.

The collaborating institutions used their own protocols to collect whole blood in K2EDTA tubes. Collaborator samples were shipped for TCRbeta analysis as frozen whole blood, isolated PBMCs, or DNA extracted from either sample type. The sequenced material came from peripheral blood. The sequence came from a woman between 25 and 40 years old with active or convalescent COVID-19. The V gene is TRBV9 and the J gene is TRBJ1-2; TRBD1 is a possible D gene, resting on 6 matching bases. The DNA sequence is given as TGTGCCAGCAGCACCGGACAGATTCCTAACTATGGCTACACCTTC. It encodes CASSTGQIPNYGYTF.